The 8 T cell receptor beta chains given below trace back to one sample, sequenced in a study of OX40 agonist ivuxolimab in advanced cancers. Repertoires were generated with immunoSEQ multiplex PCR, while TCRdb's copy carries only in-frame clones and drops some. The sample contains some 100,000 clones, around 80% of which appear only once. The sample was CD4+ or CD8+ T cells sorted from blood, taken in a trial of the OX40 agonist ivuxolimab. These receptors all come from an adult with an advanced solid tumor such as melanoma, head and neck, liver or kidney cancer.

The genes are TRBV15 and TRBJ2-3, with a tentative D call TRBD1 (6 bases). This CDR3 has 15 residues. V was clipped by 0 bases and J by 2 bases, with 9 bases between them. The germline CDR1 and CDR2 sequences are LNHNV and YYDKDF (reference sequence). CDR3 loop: CATSREGADTDTQYF. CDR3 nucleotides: TGTGCCACCAGCAGAGAGGGGGCAGACACAGATACGCAGTATTTT.

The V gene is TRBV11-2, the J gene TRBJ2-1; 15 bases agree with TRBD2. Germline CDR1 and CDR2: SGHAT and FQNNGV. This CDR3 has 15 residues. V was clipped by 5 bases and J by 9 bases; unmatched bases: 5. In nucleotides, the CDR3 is TGTGCCAGCAGCCGCGGACTAGCGGGAGGGGGTGAGCAGTTCTTC. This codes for CASSRGLAGGGEQFF.

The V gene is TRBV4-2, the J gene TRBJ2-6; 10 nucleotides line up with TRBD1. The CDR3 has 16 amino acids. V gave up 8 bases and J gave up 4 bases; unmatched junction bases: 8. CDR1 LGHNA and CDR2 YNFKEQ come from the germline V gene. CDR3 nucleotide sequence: TGTGCCAGCCTCTCCGGGACAGGGGCCGGGGCCAACGTCCTGACTTTC. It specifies CASLSGTGAGANVLTF.

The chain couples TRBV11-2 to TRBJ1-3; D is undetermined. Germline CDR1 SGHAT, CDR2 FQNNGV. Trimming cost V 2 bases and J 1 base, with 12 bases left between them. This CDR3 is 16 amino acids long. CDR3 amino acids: CASSLKSPSSGNTIYF. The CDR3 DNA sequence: TGTGCCAGCAGCTTAAAATCCCCCAGTTCTGGAAACACCATATATTTT.

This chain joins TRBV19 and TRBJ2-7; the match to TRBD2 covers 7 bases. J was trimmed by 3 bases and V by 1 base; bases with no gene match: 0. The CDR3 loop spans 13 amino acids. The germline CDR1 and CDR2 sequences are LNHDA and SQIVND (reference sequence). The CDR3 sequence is CASSIASGYEQYF. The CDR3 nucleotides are TGTGCCAGTAGTATAGCTAGCGGCTACGAGCAGTACTTC.

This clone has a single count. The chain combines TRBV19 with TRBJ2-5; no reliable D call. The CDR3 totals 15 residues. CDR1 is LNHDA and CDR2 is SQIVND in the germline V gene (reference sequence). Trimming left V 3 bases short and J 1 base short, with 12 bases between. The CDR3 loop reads CASSIRAQPQETQYF. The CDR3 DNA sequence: TGTGCCAGTAGTATCCGGGCCCAGCCCCAAGAGACCCAGTACTTC. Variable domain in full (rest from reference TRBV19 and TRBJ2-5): DGGITQSPKYLFRKEGQNVTLSCEQNLNHDAMYWYRQDPGQGLRLIYYSQIVNDFQKGDIAEGYSVSREKKESFPLTVTSAQKNPTAFYLCASSIRAQPQETQYFGPGTRLLVL.

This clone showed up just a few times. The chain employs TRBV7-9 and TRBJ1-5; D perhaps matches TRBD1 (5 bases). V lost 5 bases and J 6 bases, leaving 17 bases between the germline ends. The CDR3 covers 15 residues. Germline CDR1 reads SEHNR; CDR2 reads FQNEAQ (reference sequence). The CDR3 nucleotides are TGTGCCAGCAGCCCTCAGGGTGGGGGTGCTCAGCCCCAGCATTTT. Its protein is CASSPQGGGAQPQHF.

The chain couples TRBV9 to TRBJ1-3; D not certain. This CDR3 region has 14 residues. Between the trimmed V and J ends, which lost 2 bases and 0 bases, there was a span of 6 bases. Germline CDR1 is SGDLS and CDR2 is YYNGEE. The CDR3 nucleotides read TGTGCCAGCAGCGTGGATGGCTCTGGAAACACCATATATTTT. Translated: CASSVDGSGNTIYF. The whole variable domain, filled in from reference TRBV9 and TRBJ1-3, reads DSGVTQTPKHLITATGQRVTLRCSPRSGDLSVYWYQQSLDQGLQFLIQYYNGEERAKGNILERFSAQQFPDLHSELNLSSLELGDSALYFCASSVDGSGNTIYFGEGSWLTVV.